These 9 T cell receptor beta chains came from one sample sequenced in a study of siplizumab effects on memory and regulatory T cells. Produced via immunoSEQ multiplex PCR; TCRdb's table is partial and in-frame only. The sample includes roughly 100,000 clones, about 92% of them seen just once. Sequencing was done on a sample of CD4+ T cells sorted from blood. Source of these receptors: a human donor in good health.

The CDR3 is CATSRTTGSGADTQYF. The CDR3, as DNA: TGTGCCACCAGCAGAACGACAGGGTCCGGGGCAGATACGCAGTATTTT. The rearrangement joins TRBV15 to TRBJ2-3, with 7 positions matching TRBD1. This CDR3 spans 16 amino acids. Per the germline V gene, CDR1 is LNHNV and CDR2 is YYDKDF (reference sequence). J gave up 4 bases and V 2 bases, and 9 bases lay outside the gene matches.

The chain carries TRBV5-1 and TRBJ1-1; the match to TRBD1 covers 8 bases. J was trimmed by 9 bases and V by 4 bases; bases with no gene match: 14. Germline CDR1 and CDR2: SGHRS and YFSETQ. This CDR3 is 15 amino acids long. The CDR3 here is CASSPGTGPTGKAFF. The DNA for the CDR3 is TGCGCCAGCAGCCCGGGGACAGGACCTACCGGAAAAGCTTTCTTT.

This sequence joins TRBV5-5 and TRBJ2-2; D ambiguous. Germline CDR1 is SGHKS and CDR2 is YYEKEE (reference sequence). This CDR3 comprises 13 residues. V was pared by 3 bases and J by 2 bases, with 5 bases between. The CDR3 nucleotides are TGTGCCAGCAGCTGGCAAAACACCGGGGAGCTGTTTTTT. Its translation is CASSWQNTGELFF.

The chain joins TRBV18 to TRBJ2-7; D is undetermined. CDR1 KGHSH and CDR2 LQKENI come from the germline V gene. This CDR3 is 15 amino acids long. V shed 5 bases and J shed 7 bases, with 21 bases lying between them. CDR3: CASSESAGLWVEQYF. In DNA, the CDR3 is TGTGCCAGCTCAGAATCGGCAGGCCTCTGGGTGGAGCAGTACTTC.

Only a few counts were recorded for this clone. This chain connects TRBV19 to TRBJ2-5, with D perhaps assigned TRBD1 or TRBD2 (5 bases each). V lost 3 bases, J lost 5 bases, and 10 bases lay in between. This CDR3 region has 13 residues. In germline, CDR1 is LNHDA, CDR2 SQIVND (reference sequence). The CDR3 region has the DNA TGTGCCAGTAGTATGGGGCGGGCGGAGACCCAGTACTTC. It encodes CASSMGRAETQYF.

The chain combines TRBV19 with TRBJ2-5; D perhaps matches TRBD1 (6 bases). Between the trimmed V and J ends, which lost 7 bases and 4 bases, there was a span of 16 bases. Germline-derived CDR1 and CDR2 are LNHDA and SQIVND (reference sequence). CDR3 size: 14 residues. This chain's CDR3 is CASTPRGGRETQYF. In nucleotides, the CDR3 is TGTGCCAGTACCCCTCGAGGGGGTAGAGAGACCCAGTACTTC.

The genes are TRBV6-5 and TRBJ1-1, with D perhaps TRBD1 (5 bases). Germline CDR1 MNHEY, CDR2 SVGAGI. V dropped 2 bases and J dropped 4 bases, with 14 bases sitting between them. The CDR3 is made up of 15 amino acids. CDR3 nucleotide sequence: TGTGCCAGCAGTTACGGCCCGGGGACGGGCACTGAAGCTTTCTTT. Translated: CASSYGPGTGTEAFF.

The CDR3 DNA reads as TGTGCCAGCAGTTACTCCCCGGCACCGTCGGGTGAGCAGTACTTC. Translated: CASSYSPAPSGEQYF. The rearrangement uses TRBV6-5 and TRBJ2-7; unclear D gene. Germline V gene sequence: CDR1 MNHEY, CDR2 SVGAGI. The CDR3 consists of 15 residues. V was cut by 0 bases and J by 7 bases, with 16 bases left in between.

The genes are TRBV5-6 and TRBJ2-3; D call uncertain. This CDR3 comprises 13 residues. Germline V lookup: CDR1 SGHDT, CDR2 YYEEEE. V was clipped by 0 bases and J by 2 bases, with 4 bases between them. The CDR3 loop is CASSLGTTDTQYF. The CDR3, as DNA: TGTGCCAGCAGCTTGGGGACCACAGATACGCAGTATTTT.